This T cell receptor beta chain originates from a study of blood T cell repertoires in COVID-19. Across the whole study: Sources were T cells, B-cell-depleted T cells, or PBMCs; the material itself was cDNA or gDNA.

Seattle-derived patients entered the study during active infection and were followed longitudinally. Per the original data handling: Estimates of nucleated cell counts were drawn from the amplification of reference gene primers. Data came from immunoSEQ multiplex PCR; TCRdb stores just in-frame clones and leaves some out. V and J calls and clone size are given by that table; D and trimming were obtained from the DNA. The data contain 330,000 or so clones, about nine tenths of them singletons. Germline V lookup: CDR1 SEHNR, CDR2 FQNEAQ (reference sequence). The CDR3 runs 15 residues. Trimming stripped 4 bases from V and 1 base from J, with 13 bases between.

V is TRBV7-9 and J is TRBJ1-1, with D possibly TRBD1 on 5 matching bases. This receptor was taken from an older woman with COVID-19, enrolled during active disease. Sequenced: peripheral blood. CDR3 in amino acids: CASSSLTDRNTEAFF. The CDR3 nucleotides read TGTGCCAGCAGCTCACTAACCGACAGGAACACTGAAGCTTTCTTT.